This TCR beta chain was obtained from a study of blood T cell repertoires in COVID-19. About the research overall: The United States, Italy and Spain provided the acute and convalescent COVID-19 samples. The analysed material was cDNA or gDNA that came from T cells, B-cell-depleted T cells, or PBMCs.

Germline CDR1 reads LGHNA; CDR2 reads YSLEER. Trimming took off 5 bases at V and 4 bases at J, with 7 bases between the two ends. This CDR3 is built from 12 residues. Authors' data handling: Reference gene primer amplification in the assay estimated nucleated cell counts. The table came from immunoSEQ multiplex PCR; TCRdb's copy has only in-frame clones and leaves some out. That table is the source of V, J and clone size, and D and trimming were worked out from the DNA. The sample records tens of thousands of clones, around 90% being singletons. The chain is built from TRBV4-3 and TRBJ2-3; a weak D match, TRBD1 (5 bases). The sample comprised peripheral blood. The sequence was collected from a woman in her 70s with active COVID-19. The CDR3 protein is CASSWGADTQYF. The CDR3 coding sequence is TGCGCCAGCAGCTGGGGCGCAGATACGCAGTATTTT.